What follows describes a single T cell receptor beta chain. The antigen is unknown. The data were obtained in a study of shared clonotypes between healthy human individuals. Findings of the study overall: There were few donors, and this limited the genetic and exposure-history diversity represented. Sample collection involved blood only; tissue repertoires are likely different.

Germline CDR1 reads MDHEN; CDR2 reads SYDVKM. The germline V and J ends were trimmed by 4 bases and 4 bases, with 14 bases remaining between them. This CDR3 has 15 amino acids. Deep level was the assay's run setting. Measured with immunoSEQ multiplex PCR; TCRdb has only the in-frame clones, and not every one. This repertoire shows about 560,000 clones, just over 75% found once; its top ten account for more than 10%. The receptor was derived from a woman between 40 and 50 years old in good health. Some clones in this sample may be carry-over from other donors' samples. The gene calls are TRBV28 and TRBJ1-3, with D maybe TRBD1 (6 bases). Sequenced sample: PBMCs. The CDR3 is CASSYGLTGGNTIYF. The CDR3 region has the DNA TGTGCCAGCAGTTATGGACTCACAGGGGGAAACACCATATATTTT.